Following are 21 T cell receptor beta chains from one sample sequenced in a study of somatic mutations in cytotoxic T cells in rheumatoid arthritis (dated by TCRdb to 2016 to 2017). The method behind the library was the immunoSEQ multiplex PCR assay. The clones in this table, taken by TCRdb from immuneACCESS, are in-frame only. Not every clone is retained; where verified, under half of the shortfall comes from an unresolved V gene, and the cause of the rest is unknown. Counted in this sample were 15,000 to 20,000 clones; approximately 80% of them appeared once. Around 9.9% of the sample comes from the top ten. Sequencing input: CD8+ T cells sorted from blood. All receptors derive from a man between 18 and 29 years old with rheumatoid arthritis.

CDR3 sequence reads: CASRTSGGYEQYF. The CDR3 DNA is TGTGCCAGCCGGACTAGCGGGGGCTACGAGCAGTACTTC. The V call is TRBV13, the J call TRBJ2-7; the match to TRBD2 covers 13 bases. CDR3 length equals 13 residues. The V and J ends lost 8 bases and 3 bases, in that order; junction bases with no gene match: 1. Per the germline V gene, CDR1 is PRHDT and CDR2 is FYEKMQ (reference sequence).

The chain combines TRBV19 with TRBJ2-7, with D perhaps TRBD2 (6 bases). Between the trimmed V and J ends, which lost 4 bases and 2 bases, there was a span of 12 bases. The CDR3 has 14 amino acids. From germline, CDR1 is LNHDA and CDR2 SQIVND (reference sequence). The CDR3 DNA is TGTGCCAGTAGTACGGGACTGGTGCCCTACGAGCAGTACTTC. Translated: CASSTGLVPYEQYF.

V usage is TRBV9 and J usage is TRBJ2-2; tentative D call: TRBD1 (8 bases). Germline V gives CDR1 SGDLS, CDR2 YYNGEE. This CDR3 contains 15 residues. The V end lost 4 bases, the J end lost 7 bases, and 17 bases lay between the germline ends. CDR3 sequence reads: CASSPRQGRDGELFF. Here the CDR3 DNA reads TGTGCCAGCAGCCCTCGACAGGGGAGGGACGGGGAGCTGTTTTTT.

The rearrangement links TRBV13 to TRBJ2-5; 13 nucleotides line up with TRBD2. V shed 5 bases, J shed 5 bases, and the junction held 8 bases outside the gene matches. The CDR3 runs 16 residues. Germline loops: CDR1 PRHDT, CDR2 FYEKMQ (reference sequence). CDR3 loop: CASSPTSGGAAETQYF. The CDR3 coding sequence is TGTGCCAGCAGCCCCACTAGCGGGGGGGCCGCGGAGACCCAGTACTTC.

Only one count was recorded for this clone. The chain joins TRBV19 to TRBJ1-5, with D tentatively TRBD1 (5 bases). V lost 2 bases and J lost 6, with 14 bases in between. Germline V gene sequence: CDR1 LNHDA, CDR2 SQIVND (reference sequence). The CDR3 has 15 residues. The CDR3 DNA reads TGTGCCAGTAGTATATCGGCAGGGCGCGTTCAGCCCCAGCATTTT. It codes for CASSISAGRVQPQHF.

The chain carries TRBV27 and TRBJ2-2; D remains ambiguous. Germline V gives CDR1 MNHEY, CDR2 SMNVEV (reference sequence). CDR3 length: 15 residues. With 3 bases removed from V and 4 bases from J, the gap between germline ends came to 12 bases. CDR3 protein: CASSFDGIVTGELFF. The CDR3 DNA reads as TGTGCCAGCAGTTTTGATGGGATCGTCACCGGGGAGCTGTTTTTT.

This chain links TRBV6-6 with TRBJ2-5; D may be TRBD1 (6 bases). V dropped 5 bases and J dropped 4 bases, with 11 bases sitting between them. This CDR3 comprises 13 residues. Germline values: CDR1 MNHNY, CDR2 SVGAGI (reference sequence). The DNA of the CDR3 is TGTGCCAGCAGTAACCAGGGGAGAGAGACCCAGTACTTC. Its translation is CASSNQGRETQYF.

J is TRBJ1-5 and V is TRBV2; D not resolved. V was clipped by 6 bases and J by 7 bases, with 10 bases between them. CDR1 is SNHLY and CDR2 is FYNNEI in the germline V gene. The CDR3 spans 12 residues. CDR3 residues: CASSDLRQPQHF. The CDR3 DNA is TGTGCCAGCAGCGACCTCAGACAGCCCCAGCATTTT. Full variable domain (outside the CDR3, taken from reference TRBV2 and TRBJ1-5): EPEVTQTPSHQVTQMGQEVILRCVPISNHLYFYWYRQILGQKVEFLVSFYNNEISEKSEIFDDQFSVERPDGSNFTLKIRSTKLEDSAMYFCASSDLRQPQHFGDGTRLSIL.

This clone is a singleton in its sample. J is TRBJ2-3 and V is TRBV10-2, with 10 bases fitting TRBD2. This CDR3 has 15 residues. Unmatched junction bases numbered 6, after V lost 3 bases and J lost 6 bases. From germline, CDR1 is WSHSY and CDR2 SAAADI. The CDR3 protein is CASSESGGAPDTQYF. In nucleotides, the CDR3 is TGCGCCAGCAGTGAAAGCGGGGGGGCCCCCGATACGCAGTATTTT.

V gene TRBV6-4 combines with J gene TRBJ2-2; D gene uncertain. The V gene's germline CDR1 is MRHNA and CDR2 SNTAGT. The CDR3 is 15 residues long. The V end was cut by 0 bases, the J end by 6 bases, with 11 bases between. CDR3: CASSDSKSVAGELFF. CDR3 in DNA: TGTGCCAGCAGTGACTCGAAAAGTGTCGCCGGGGAGCTGTTTTTT.

The V call is TRBV5-8, the J call TRBJ2-1; 7 bases map to TRBD2. Losses at the gene ends were 4 bases for V and 5 bases for J; bases not matched to a gene: 6. The CDR3 covers 14 residues. The germline gives CDR1 SGHTS, CDR2 YDEGEE. CDR3 loop: CASSLRDYDNEQFF. The DNA for the CDR3 is TGTGCCAGCAGCCTCCGGGACTACGACAATGAGCAGTTCTTC.

This clone was seen a few times. The CDR3 loop reads CASGEGTQPQHF. The CDR3 DNA reads TGCGCCAGCGGGGAGGGAACGCAGCCCCAGCATTTT. The rearrangement joins TRBV10-2 to TRBJ1-5; no reliable D call. The CDR3 is 12 residues long. The ends were cut back, 8 bases at V and 7 bases at J, with 12 bases in the middle. In germline, CDR1 is WSHSY, CDR2 SAAADI.

V and J are TRBV4-1 and TRBJ1-1; D may be TRBD1 (5 bases). V lost 0 bases and J lost 5, with 16 bases in between. The CDR3 runs to 16 residues. Germline V lookup: CDR1 MGHRA, CDR2 YSYEKL. The CDR3 loop reads CASSQEGEGRWTEAFF. The CDR3 DNA reads as TGCGCCAGCAGCCAAGAAGGGGAGGGGAGGTGGACTGAAGCTTTCTTT.

With respect to this clone: An end of the junction does not agree with germline; a read error may underlie this. This chain uses TRBV5-4 with TRBJ2-2; TRBD2 agrees at 7 bases. Germline-derived CDR1 and CDR2 are SGHNT and YYREEE (reference sequence). The length of the CDR3 is 13 residues. The CDR3 loop reads CAGSDGGTGELFF. The CDR3 DNA sequence: TGTGCCGGCAGTGACGGGGGGACCGGGGAGCTGTTTTTT. Full variable domain (remainder filled in from reference TRBV5-4 and TRBJ2-2): ETGVTQSPTHLIKTRGQQVTLRCSSQSGHNTVSWYQQALGQGPQFIFQYYREEENGRGNFPPRFSGLQFPNYSSELNVNALELDDSALYLCAGSDGGTGELFFGEGSRLTVL.

V usage is TRBV7-2 and J usage is TRBJ2-7; TRBD2 matches at 13 bases. Germline V gene lookup returns CDR1 SGHTA and CDR2 FQGNSA. The length of the CDR3 is 16 residues. The V gene end was trimmed by 4 bases and the J gene end by 9 bases; junction bases not matched to a gene: 12. CDR3 in amino acids: CASSSATSGGAFRQYF. The CDR3 nucleotides read TGTGCCAGCAGCTCCGCCACTAGCGGGGGGGCCTTTCGGCAGTACTTC.

The V gene is TRBV19, the J gene TRBJ1-3; no reliable D call. This CDR3 spans 15 amino acids. The V end lost 5 bases, the J end lost 2 bases, and 13 bases lay between the germline ends. Germline assignment: CDR1 LNHDA and CDR2 SQIVND (reference sequence). CDR3 nucleotide sequence: TGTGCCAGTAGTGTACACTCTAGCCCTGGAAACACCATATATTTT. It specifies CASSVHSSPGNTIYF. Looking up the rest from reference TRBV19 and TRBJ1-3 gives the full variable domain: DGGITQSPKYLFRKEGQNVTLSCEQNLNHDAMYWYRQDPGQGLRLIYYSQIVNDFQKGDIAEGYSVSREKKESFPLTVTSAQKNPTAFYLCASSVHSSPGNTIYFGEGSWLTVV.

The chain employs TRBV5-6 and TRBJ2-1, with D possibly being TRBD1 or TRBD2 (6 bases each). Germline V gene data show CDR1 as SGHDT and CDR2 as YYEEEE. V was pared by 2 bases and J by 8 bases, with 11 bases between. CDR3 length: 13 amino acids. The DNA of the CDR3 is TGTGCCAGCAGCTTTTTGGGGGGCGATGAGCAGTTCTTC. It specifies CASSFLGGDEQFF.

Here the CDR3 reads CASSIVWGELSYEQYF. The CDR3 bases are TGTGCCAGTAGTATAGTTTGGGGAGAACTCTCCTACGAGCAGTACTTC. V is TRBV19 and J is TRBJ2-7, with TRBD2 as a possible D gene (5 bases). From germline, CDR1 is LNHDA and CDR2 SQIVND (reference sequence). The CDR3 is 16 amino acids. Deletions cut 1 base from V and 0 bases from J, with 13 bases between.

The chain joins TRBV6-5 to TRBJ2-1; TRBD2 is a possible D gene (6 bases). V was shortened by 0 bases and J by 13 bases, with 16 bases between the two germline ends. Germline V gene sequence: CDR1 MNHEY, CDR2 SVGAGI. This CDR3 is 14 amino acids long. In DNA, the CDR3 is TGTGCCAGCAGTTACTCCGAAGGAGGGGCTCTCCAGTTCTTC. This sequence encodes CASSYSEGGALQFF.

This chain joins TRBV7-9 and TRBJ2-1; 9 bases line up with TRBD1. Germline CDR1 reads SEHNR; CDR2 reads FQNEAQ (reference sequence). The CDR3 has 16 residues. V shed 5 bases and J 3 bases; nucleotides not matched to a gene: 8. The CDR3 spells CASSAAGTGFYNEQFF. In DNA form, the CDR3 reads TGTGCCAGCAGCGCCGCGGGGACAGGGTTCTACAATGAGCAGTTCTTC.

The chain has TRBV2 and TRBJ2-5; maybe TRBD2 (6 bases). Germline lookup yields CDR1 SNHLY and CDR2 FYNNEI. The CDR3 consists of 17 residues. The V gene lost 0 bases and the J gene lost 9 bases, with 23 bases spanning the gap. The CDR3, as DNA: TGTGCCAGCAGTGAAGCGCTTCGGGAGCGGCCCCAGGAATCCCAGTACTTC. This sequence encodes CASSEALRERPQESQYF.